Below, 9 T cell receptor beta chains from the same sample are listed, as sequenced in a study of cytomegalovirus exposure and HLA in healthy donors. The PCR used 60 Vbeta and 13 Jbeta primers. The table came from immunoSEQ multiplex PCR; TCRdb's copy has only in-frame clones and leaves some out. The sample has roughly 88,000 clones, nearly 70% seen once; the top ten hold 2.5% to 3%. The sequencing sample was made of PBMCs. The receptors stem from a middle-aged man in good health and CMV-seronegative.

The CDR3 is CASSPSLRGYYGYTF. The CDR3, as DNA: TGTGCCAGCTCACCCTCTCTCAGGGGGTACTATGGCTACACCTTC. This chain links TRBV18 with TRBJ1-2, with 7 bases matching TRBD1. CDR3 size: 15 residues. Per germline, CDR1 KGHSH and CDR2 LQKENI. The V segment lost 3 bases and the J segment 3 bases; nucleotides outside the gene matches: 7. The variable domain in full, with the rest retrieved from reference TRBV18 and TRBJ1-2, is NAGVMQNPRHLVRRRGQEARLRCSPMKGHSHVYWYRQLPEEGLKFMVYLQKENIIDESGMPKERFSAEFPKEGPSILRIQQVVRGDSAAYFCASSPSLRGYYGYTFGSGTRLTVV.

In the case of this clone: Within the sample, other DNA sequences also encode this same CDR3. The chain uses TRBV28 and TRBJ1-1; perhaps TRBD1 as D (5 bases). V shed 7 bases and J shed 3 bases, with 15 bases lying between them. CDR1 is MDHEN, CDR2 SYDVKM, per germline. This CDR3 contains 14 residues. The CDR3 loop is CASNPGGRYTEAFF. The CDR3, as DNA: TGTGCCAGCAACCCCGGGGGGAGGTACACTGAAGCTTTCTTT.

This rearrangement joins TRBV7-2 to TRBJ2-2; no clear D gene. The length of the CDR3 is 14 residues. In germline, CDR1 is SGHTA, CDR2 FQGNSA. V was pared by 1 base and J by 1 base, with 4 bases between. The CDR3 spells CASSLGQNTGELFF. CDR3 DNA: TGTGCCAGCAGCTTAGGACAGAACACCGGGGAGCTGTTTTTT.

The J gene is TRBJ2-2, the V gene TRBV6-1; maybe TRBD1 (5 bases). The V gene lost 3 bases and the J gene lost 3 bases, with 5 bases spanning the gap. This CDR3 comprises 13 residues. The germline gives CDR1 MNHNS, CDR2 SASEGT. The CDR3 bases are TGTGCCAGCAGTGACAGGGACACCGGGGAGCTGTTTTTT. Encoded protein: CASSDRDTGELFF.

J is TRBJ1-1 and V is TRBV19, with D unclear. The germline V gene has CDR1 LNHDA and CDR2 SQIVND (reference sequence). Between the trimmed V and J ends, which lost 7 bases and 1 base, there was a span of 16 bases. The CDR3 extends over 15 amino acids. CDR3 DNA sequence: TGTGCCAGTATTCTAACCCGGGGAAGGAACACTGAAGCTTTCTTT. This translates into CASILTRGRNTEAFF.

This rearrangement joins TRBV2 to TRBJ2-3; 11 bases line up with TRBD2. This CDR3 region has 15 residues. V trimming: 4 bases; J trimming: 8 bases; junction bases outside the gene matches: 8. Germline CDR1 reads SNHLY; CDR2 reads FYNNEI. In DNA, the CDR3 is TGTGCCAGCAGTGTGACTAGCGGGGTGCAGGGTACGCAGTATTTT. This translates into CASSVTSGVQGTQYF.

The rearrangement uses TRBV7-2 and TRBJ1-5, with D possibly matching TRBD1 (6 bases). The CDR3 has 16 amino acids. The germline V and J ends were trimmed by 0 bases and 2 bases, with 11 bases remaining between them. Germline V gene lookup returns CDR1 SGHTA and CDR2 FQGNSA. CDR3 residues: CASSLAKTGRNQPQHF. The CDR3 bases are TGTGCCAGCAGCTTAGCGAAGACAGGACGCAATCAGCCCCAGCATTTT.

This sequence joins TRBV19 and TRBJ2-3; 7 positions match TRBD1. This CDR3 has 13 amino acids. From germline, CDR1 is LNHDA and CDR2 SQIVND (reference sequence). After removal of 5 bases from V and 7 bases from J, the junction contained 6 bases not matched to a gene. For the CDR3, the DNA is TGTGCCAGTAGTGTTACAGGGGTGAATACGCAGTATTTT. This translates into CASSVTGVNTQYF.

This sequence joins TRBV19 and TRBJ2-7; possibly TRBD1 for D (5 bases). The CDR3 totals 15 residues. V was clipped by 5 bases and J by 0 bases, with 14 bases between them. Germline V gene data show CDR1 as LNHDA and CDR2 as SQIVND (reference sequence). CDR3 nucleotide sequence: TGTGCCAGTAGTGCCGACAGTTACCGCTCCTACGAGCAGTACTTC. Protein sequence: CASSADSYRSYEQYF.